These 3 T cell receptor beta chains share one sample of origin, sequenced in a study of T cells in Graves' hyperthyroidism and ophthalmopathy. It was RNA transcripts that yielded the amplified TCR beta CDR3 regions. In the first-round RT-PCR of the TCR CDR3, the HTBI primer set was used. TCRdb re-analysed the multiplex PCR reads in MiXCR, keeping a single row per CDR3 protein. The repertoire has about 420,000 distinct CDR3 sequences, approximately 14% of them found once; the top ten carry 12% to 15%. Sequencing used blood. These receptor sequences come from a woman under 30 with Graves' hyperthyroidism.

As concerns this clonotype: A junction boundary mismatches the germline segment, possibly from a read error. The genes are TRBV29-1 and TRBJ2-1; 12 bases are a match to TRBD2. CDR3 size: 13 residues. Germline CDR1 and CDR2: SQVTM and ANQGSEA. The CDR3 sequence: CCLAGGLNNEQFF. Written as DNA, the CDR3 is TGTTGCCTAGCGGGGGGGCTCAACAATGAGCAGTTCTTC.

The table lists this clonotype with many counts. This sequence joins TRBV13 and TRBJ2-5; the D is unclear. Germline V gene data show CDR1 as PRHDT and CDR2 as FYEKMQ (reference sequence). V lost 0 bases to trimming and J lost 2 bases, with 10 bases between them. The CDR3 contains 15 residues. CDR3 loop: CASSLGLIGQETQYF. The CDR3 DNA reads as TGTGCCAGCAGCTTAGGCCTAATCGGGCAAGAGACCCAGTACTTC.

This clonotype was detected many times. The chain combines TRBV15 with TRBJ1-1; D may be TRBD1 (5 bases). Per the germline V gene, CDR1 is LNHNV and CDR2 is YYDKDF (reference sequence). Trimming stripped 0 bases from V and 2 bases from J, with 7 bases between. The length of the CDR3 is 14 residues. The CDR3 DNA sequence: TGTGCCACCAGCAGAGATAGGGGTAACACTGAAGCTTTCTTT. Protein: CATSRDRGNTEAFF. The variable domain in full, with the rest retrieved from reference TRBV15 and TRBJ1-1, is DAMVIQNPRYQVTQFGKPVTLSCSQTLNHNVMYWYQQKSSQAPKLLFHYYDKDFNNEADTPDNFQSRRPNTSFCFLDIRSPGLGDTAMYLCATSRDRGNTEAFFGQGTRLTVV.